The entry below describes one T cell receptor beta chain. Its specificity is unknown. Some clones are missing from TCRdb's copy, which holds only in-frame ones; the method was immunoSEQ multiplex PCR. The sample shows about 140,000 clones, about 90% of them seen only once. The CDR3 extends over 18 amino acids. CDR1 and CDR2 from the germline V gene are MGHRA and YSYEKL. V lost 2 bases and J 4 bases, leaving 23 bases between the germline ends. The data belong to a study of T cell responses to AZD1222 COVID-19 vaccine. Overall study results and limits: The span of vaccine-associated CD4 TCRs extended across spike, with dominance at 160-218 and 743-854. Donors skewed white British and female; clonal diversity was possibly underestimated.

Source: peripheral blood, taken on day 0 of AZD1222 vaccination. V and J are TRBV4-1 and TRBJ1-2; possible D gene TRBD1, 6 bases. The receptor comes from an adult in good health. Here the CDR3 DNA reads TGCGCCAGCAGCCAACGGCGGAACCCGGGGGCCGAAGTCTATGGCTACACCTTC. Translated, it gives CASSQRRNPGAEVYGYTF.